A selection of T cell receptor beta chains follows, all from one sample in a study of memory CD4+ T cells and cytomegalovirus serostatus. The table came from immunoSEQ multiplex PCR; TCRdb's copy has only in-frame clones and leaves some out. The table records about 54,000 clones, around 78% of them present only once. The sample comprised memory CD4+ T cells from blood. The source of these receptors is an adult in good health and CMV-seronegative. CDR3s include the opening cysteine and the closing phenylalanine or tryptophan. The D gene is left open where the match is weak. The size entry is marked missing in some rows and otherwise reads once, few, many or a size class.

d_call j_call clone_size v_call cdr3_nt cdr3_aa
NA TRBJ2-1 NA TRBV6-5 TGTGCCAGTCGAGTTGGGGGGGGCCGGGAGCAGTTCTTC CASRVGGGREQFF
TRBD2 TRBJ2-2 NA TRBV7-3 TGTGCCAGCAGCTTAAGACTAGCTGTGGCCGGGGAGCTGTTTTTT CASSLRLAVAGELFF
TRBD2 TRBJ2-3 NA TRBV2 TGTGCCAGCAGCGGTATAGCGGGAACTAGCACAGATACGCAGTATTTT CASSGIAGTSTDTQYF
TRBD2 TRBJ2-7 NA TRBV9 TGTGCCAGCAGCGTAGGGGGTAGCGGGGCCTACGAGCAGTACTTC CASSVGGSGAYEQYF
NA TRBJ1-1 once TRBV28 TGTGCCAGCAGTTTATCAACTCCAGGGATGGGGGTAGAGGAAGCTTTCTTT CASSLSTPGMGVEEAFF
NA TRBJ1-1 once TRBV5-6 TGTGCCAGCAGCTTGTGGGGGGCTCTGAACACTGAAGCTTTCTTT CASSLWGALNTEAFF
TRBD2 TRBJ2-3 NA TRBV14 TGTGCCAGCAGCCAAGAGGGACTAGCTTTGGCAGATACGCAGTATTTT CASSQEGLALADTQYF
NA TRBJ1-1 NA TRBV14 TGTGCCAGCAGCCATTCTGGGGCGGCTGAAGCTTTCTTT CASSHSGAAEAFF
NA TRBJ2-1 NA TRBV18 TGTGCCAGCTCATCTAGGTTCGACAGTTACAATGAGCAGTTCTTC CASSSRFDSYNEQFF
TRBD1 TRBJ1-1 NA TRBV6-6 TGTGCCAGCAGTCTGGGACAGTTCTTTTCCAACACTGAAGCTTTCTTT CASSLGQFFSNTEAFF
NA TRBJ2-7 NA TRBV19 TGTGCCAGTAGAAAGATGGCCCCCGGGCAGGGTGGTAGCTACGAGCAGTACTTC CASRKMAPGQGGSYEQYF
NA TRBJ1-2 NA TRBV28 TGTGCCAGCAGTTTAGGGGGTATAGGGGTAGACTACACCTTC CASSLGGIGVDYTF
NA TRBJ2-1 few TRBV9 TGTGCCAGCAGCGGACCCCCTCGACAGAGCTCCTACAATGAGCAGTTCTTC CASSGPPRQSSYNEQFF
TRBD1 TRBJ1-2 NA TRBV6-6 TGTGCCAGCAGTTACACGGGACAGGGCTATGGCTACACCTTC CASSYTGQGYGYTF
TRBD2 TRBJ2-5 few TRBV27 TGTGCCAGCAGTTTATCTGGGACTAGCGTAGGGGAGACCCAGTACTTC CASSLSGTSVGETQYF
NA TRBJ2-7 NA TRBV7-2 TGTGCCAGCAGCTTAGGTAGGCTCGACGAGCAGTACTTC CASSLGRLDEQYF
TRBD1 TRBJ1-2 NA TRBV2 TGTGCCAGCAGTGTTGTTGCTCAGGGGGCTAACTATGGCTACACCTTC CASSVVAQGANYGYTF
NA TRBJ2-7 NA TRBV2 TGTGCCAGCAGGCCGGACGCCCCCGAGCAGTACTTC CASRPDAPEQYF
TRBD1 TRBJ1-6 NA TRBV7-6 TGTGCCAGCAGCTTAGCACCGGGACAGGGTAATTCACCCCTCCACTTT CASSLAPGQGNSPLHF
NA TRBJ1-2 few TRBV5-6 TGTGCCAGCAGCCCGACGGGAGGAGATGGCTACACCTTC CASSPTGGDGYTF
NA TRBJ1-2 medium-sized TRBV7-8 TGTGCCAGCAGCTCCGCCGACACCTATGGCTACACCTTC CASSSADTYGYTF
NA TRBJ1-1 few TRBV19 TGTGCCAGTAGTATAGCGAGGATAGACACTGAAGCTTTCTTT CASSIARIDTEAFF
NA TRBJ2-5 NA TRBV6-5 TGTGCCAGCAGTTATGGTATGGGGCGGACGCAAGAGACCCAGTACTTC CASSYGMGRTQETQYF
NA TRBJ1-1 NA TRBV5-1 TGCGCCAGCAGCCTAGACCGGTCGGGGGCGAACACTGAAGCTTTCTTT CASSLDRSGANTEAFF
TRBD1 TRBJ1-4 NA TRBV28 TGTGCCAGCTCTCCAGGGGGTCGGCGATTGGGAAAACTGTTTTTT CASSPGGRRLGKLFF
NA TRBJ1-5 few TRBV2 TGTGCCAGCAGTCTCCGTAACCAGCCCCAGCATTTT CASSLRNQPQHF
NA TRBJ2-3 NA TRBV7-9 TGTGCCAGCAGCCCCACAGGGCCGGGGGCTAGCACAGATACGCAGTATTTT CASSPTGPGASTDTQYF
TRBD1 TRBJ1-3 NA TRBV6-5 TGTGCCAGCTATAGCGGGACAGCCTCTGGAAACACCATATATTTT CASYSGTASGNTIYF
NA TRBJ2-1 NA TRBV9 TGTGCCAGCAGCGTCCTAGGGGGCTCCTACAATGAGCAGTTCTTC CASSVLGGSYNEQFF
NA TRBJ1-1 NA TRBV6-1 TGTGCCAGCAGTGAAGTGAAGGGTTTAGCTTTCTTT CASSEVKGLAFF
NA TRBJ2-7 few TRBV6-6 TGTGCCAGCAGTCCAGACAGAGAGCAGTACTTC CASSPDREQYF
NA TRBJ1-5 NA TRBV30 TGTGCCTGGAGTCAGGGGTGGACGAATCAGCCCCAGCATTTT CAWSQGWTNQPQHF
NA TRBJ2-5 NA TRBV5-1 TGCGCCAGCAGCTTGTCTGGGAGAGGAGAGACCCAGTACTTC CASSLSGRGETQYF
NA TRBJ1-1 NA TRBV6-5 TGTGCCAGCAGTTACTCCGGGCGGACTGAAGCTTTCTTT CASSYSGRTEAFF
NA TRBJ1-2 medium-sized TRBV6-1 TGTGCCAGCAGTGAAGTGGGTTATGGCTACACCTTC CASSEVGYGYTF
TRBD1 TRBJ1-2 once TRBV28 TGTGCCAGCAGGGACAGGGGGAAGAACTATGGCTACACCTTC CASRDRGKNYGYTF
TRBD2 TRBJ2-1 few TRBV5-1 TGCGCCAGCAGCTTGGGGGCGGGACTAGCGGGGGATGATGAGCAGTTCTTC CASSLGAGLAGDDEQFF
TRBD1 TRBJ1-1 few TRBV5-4 TGTGCCAGCAGCAATAAACAGGGGGCTAAAACTGAAGCTTTCTTT CASSNKQGAKTEAFF
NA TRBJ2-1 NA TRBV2 TGTGCCAGCAGTCAACTGGTGGACACGGATTGGGGCGACAAAGAGTACAATGAGCAGTTCTTC CASSQLVDTDWGDKEYNEQFF
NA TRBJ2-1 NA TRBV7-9 TGTGCCAGCAGTTGGCCCCTCGCACCGGGAGCCTACAATGAGCAGTTCTTC CASSWPLAPGAYNEQFF
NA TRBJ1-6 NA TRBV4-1 TGCGCCAGCAGCCAAGAACTGAGCTCCTATAATTCACCCCTCCACTTT CASSQELSSYNSPLHF
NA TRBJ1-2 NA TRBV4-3 TGCGCCAGCAGCCAAGGGGTAGTTGGTAACTATGGCTACACCTTC CASSQGVVGNYGYTF
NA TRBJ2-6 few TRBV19 TGTGCCACTTCAGGGCATTTGAGTTCTGGGGCCAACGTCCTGACTTTC CATSGHLSSGANVLTF
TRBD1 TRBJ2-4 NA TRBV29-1 TGCAGCGTCCGGAAACAGGGGAACATTCAGTACTTC CSVRKQGNIQYF
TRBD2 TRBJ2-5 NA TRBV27 TGTGCCAGCAGCCGGGGGGGCCAGACCGACCAGTACTTC CASSRGGQTDQYF
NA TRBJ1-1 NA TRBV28 TGTGCCAGCAGCCCCGTTATGAACACTGAAGCTTTCTTT CASSPVMNTEAFF
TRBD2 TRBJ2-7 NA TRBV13 TGTGCCAGCAGCCGGACGGGACTAGCGGCCCCCTACGAGCAGTACTTC CASSRTGLAAPYEQYF
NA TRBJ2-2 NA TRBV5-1 TGCGCCAGCAGCACCTCACAGGTAGCGGGGGAGCTGTTTTTT CASSTSQVAGELFF